This is a list of T cell receptor beta chains from one sample in a study of cytomegalovirus exposure and HLA in healthy donors. The repertoire was sequenced with immunoSEQ multiplex PCR; TCRdb's copy has only in-frame clones and lacks some. The data contain about 100,000 clones, over 75% of them singletons. Input material: PBMCs. The receptor source for this set is a man aged 30-40 years in good health and CMV-seronegative. CDR3s include the opening cysteine and the closing phenylalanine or tryptophan. The D gene is left open where the match is weak. Clone sizes are given selectively: once, few, many, or a class where the clone is expanded.

j_gene | v_gene | abundance | d_gene | CDR3nt | CDR3aa
TRBJ1-1 | TRBV7-8 | - | TRBD1 | TGTGCCAGCAGCCCGGACAGGGGGTGGAACACTGAAGCTTTCTTT | CASSPDRGWNTEAFF
TRBJ1-5 | TRBV10-3 | - | - | TGTGCCATCTTGCTAGGACAACTCCCTCAGCCCCAGCATTTT | CAILLGQLPQPQHF
TRBJ1-4 | TRBV5-6 | - | - | TGTGCCAGCAGCTTGGGGGACATCAACCTGTTTTTT | CASSLGDINLFF
TRBJ2-5 | TRBV4-3 | once | - | TGCGCCAGCAGCCAAGGAGTCTACCAAGAGACCCAGTACTTC | CASSQGVYQETQYF
TRBJ1-1 | TRBV13 | - | TRBD1 | TGTGCCAGCACTAGGAGGGGGCTTGCGGACACTGAAGCTTTCTTT | CASTRRGLADTEAFF
TRBJ2-6 | TRBV5-1 | - | TRBD1 | TGCGCCAGCAGCCGACAGGGGGCTGGGGCCAACGTCCTGACTTTC | CASSRQGAGANVLTF
TRBJ1-5 | TRBV6-5 | - | - | TGTGCCAGCAGTTCCGAGAGAACCCTCGATCAGCCCCAGCATTTT | CASSSERTLDQPQHF
TRBJ1-5 | TRBV5-6 | - | - | TGTGCCAGCAGCTATCGACAGGTACTCCATCAGCCCCAGCATTTT | CASSYRQVLHQPQHF
TRBJ1-5 | TRBV9 | - | - | TGTGCCAGCAGCGTAGATCCCAATAGCAATCAGCCCCAGCATTTT | CASSVDPNSNQPQHF
TRBJ2-2 | TRBV6-1 | once | - | TGTGCCAGCAGTGGTGCAGGGACCGGGGAGCTGTTTTTT | CASSGAGTGELFF
TRBJ2-3 | TRBV9 | - | TRBD2 | TGTGCCAGCAGCGTAGGACTAGCGGGGGTGGATACGCAGTATTTT | CASSVGLAGVDTQYF
TRBJ1-1 | TRBV6-5 | - | - | TGTGCCAGCAGTTACTACGCAGCAGGGAACACTGAAGCTTTCTTT | CASSYYAAGNTEAFF
TRBJ2-2 | TRBV6-1 | - | - | TGTGCCAGCCAAACAGGGACGAAGGCCGGGGAGCTGTTTTTT | CASQTGTKAGELFF
TRBJ2-7 | TRBV11-2 | - | TRBD2 | TGTGCCAGCAGCGTAAGGCCGGGACTACTTAGCTCCTACGAGCAGTACTTC | CASSVRPGLLSSYEQYF
TRBJ1-2 | TRBV5-1 | few | - | TGCGCCAGCAGCACCAACAGCGGCTATAACTATGGCTACACCTTC | CASSTNSGYNYGYTF
TRBJ2-2 | TRBV5-6 | - | - | TGTGCCAGCAGCTTACAGGGTGGAGGCGCCGGGGAGCTGTTTTTT | CASSLQGGGAGELFF
TRBJ2-1 | TRBV7-3 | once | TRBD1 | TGTGCCAGCAGCTCCAGGGGGCACAATGAGCAGTTCTTC | CASSSRGHNEQFF
TRBJ2-7 | TRBV6-1 | - | - | TGTGCCAGCAGTCCTCGGGGAGCCCTTTCCTACGAGCAGTACTTC | CASSPRGALSYEQYF
TRBJ1-1 | TRBV5-1 | - | TRBD1 | TGCGCCAGCAGCTTGGACAGGGGGCTGAACACTGAAGCTTTCTTT | CASSLDRGLNTEAFF
TRBJ2-6 | TRBV18 | few | - | TGTGCCAGCTCACCTTTGAAGTCTACGGGAGCCGGGGCCAACGTCCTGACTTTC | CASSPLKSTGAGANVLTF
TRBJ2-2 | TRBV9 | - | - | TGTGCCAGCAGCGTAGTGGCACAGGGGAACACCGGGGAGCTGTTTTTT | CASSVVAQGNTGELFF
TRBJ2-3 | TRBV6-5 | - | TRBD2 | TGTGCCAGCAGCCGGGACTACACAGATACGCAGTATTTT | CASSRDYTDTQYF
TRBJ2-7 | TRBV28 | - | TRBD1 | TGTGCCAGCAGTTTCCAGGACAGGGGGCTTGAGCAGTACTTC | CASSFQDRGLEQYF
TRBJ1-2 | TRBV6-5 | - | - | TGTGCCAGCATGGGAGGGGGGTATGGCTACACCTTC | CASMGGGYGYTF
TRBJ2-7 | TRBV4-1 | - | TRBD1 | TGCGCCAGCAGCCAAGATCGGGAACAGGGGATCCTCTACGAGCAGTACTTC | CASSQDREQGILYEQYF
TRBJ2-7 | TRBV5-1 | few | - | TGCGCCAGCAGCGAACAGGCCAGCGAGCAGTACTTC | CASSEQASEQYF
TRBJ1-1 | TRBV2 | - | - | TGTGCCAGCAGTGAGCAGGGACTCATGAACACTGAAGCTTTCTTT | CASSEQGLMNTEAFF
TRBJ2-7 | TRBV7-2 | - | TRBD2 | TGTGCCAGCAGCTTAGCAGGGTTGCTAGCGGGGACTACCTACGAGCAGTACTTC | CASSLAGLLAGTTYEQYF
TRBJ2-1 | TRBV9 | - | TRBD2 | TGTGCCAGCAGTAAAGGCGGGGGGGCAGTTAATGAGCAGTTCTTC | CASSKGGGAVNEQFF
TRBJ1-2 | TRBV30 | - | TRBD1 | TGTGCCTGGAGCTTGCTTGGGACAGCCTCTTTTTATAACTATGGCTACACCTTC | CAWSLLGTASFYNYGYTF
TRBJ2-2 | TRBV10-3 | few | - | TGTGCCACCGGAGGGGCTAACACCGGGGAGCTGTTTTTT | CATGGANTGELFF
TRBJ2-7 | TRBV10-1 | - | TRBD1 | TGCGCCAGCAGTGAGCTTTTCCCGGGACAGGGTTCCGAGCAGTACTTC | CASSELFPGQGSEQYF
TRBJ2-1 | TRBV7-9 | - | - | TGTGCCAGCAGCTTAGAAATACCGAGCTCCTACAATGAGCAGTTCTTC | CASSLEIPSSYNEQFF